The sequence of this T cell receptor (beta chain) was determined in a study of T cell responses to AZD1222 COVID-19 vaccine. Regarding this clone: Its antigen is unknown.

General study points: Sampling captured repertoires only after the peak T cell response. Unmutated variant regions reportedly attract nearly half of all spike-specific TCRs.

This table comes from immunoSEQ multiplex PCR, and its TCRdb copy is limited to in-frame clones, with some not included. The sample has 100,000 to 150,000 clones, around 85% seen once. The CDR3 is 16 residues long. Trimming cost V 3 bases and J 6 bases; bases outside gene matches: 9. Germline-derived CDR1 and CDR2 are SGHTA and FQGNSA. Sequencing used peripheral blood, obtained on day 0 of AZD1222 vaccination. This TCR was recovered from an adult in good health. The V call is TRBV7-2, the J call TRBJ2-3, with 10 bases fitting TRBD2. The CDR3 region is CASSFHSSGRADTQYF. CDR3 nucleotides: TGTGCCAGCAGCTTCCACTCTAGCGGGAGAGCGGATACGCAGTATTTT.